The 12 T cell receptor beta chains in this list originate from one sample, sequenced in a study of T-cell reconstitution after alpha-beta-depleted transplantation in children. The TCRbeta library incorporated unique molecular identifiers. TCRdb re-derived calls from the PCR reads in MiXCR, one entry per CDR3 protein. Here the sample spans around 410,000 distinct CDR3 sequences, under 13% being singletons. The starting material was PBMCs from the stem cell graft donor, obtained from the stem cell graft. The receptors stem from a human donor who donated a stem cell graft to a child with acute myeloid leukemia.

The V call is TRBV2, the J call TRBJ1-4; D is possibly TRBD1 (6 bases). Germline V gives CDR1 SNHLY, CDR2 FYNNEI. Trimming cost V 5 bases and J 7 bases, with 8 bases left between them. The CDR3 length is 12 residues. CDR3 region: CASSQGSEKLFF. Written as DNA, the CDR3 is TGTGCCAGCAGTCAGGGGAGTGAAAAACTGTTTTTT.

The chain is built from TRBV11-1 and TRBJ2-1, with 11 bases fitting TRBD2. Germline CDR1 reads SGHAT; CDR2 reads FQDESV (reference sequence). This CDR3 region has 20 residues. V shed 5 bases, J shed 0 bases, and the junction held 15 bases outside the gene matches. The CDR3 sequence is CASSTRTPTSGMDSYNEQFF. The CDR3 DNA reads as TGTGCCAGCAGCACCAGGACCCCGACTAGCGGGATGGACTCCTACAATGAGCAGTTCTTC.

This chain links TRBV27 with TRBJ1-2, with D possibly matching TRBD1 (5 bases). The germline gives CDR1 MNHEY, CDR2 SMNVEV (reference sequence). This CDR3 comprises 15 residues. Deletions cut 3 bases from V and 0 bases from J, with 11 bases between. In nucleotides, the CDR3 is TGTGCCAGCAGTTTTGGGGGGTGGTCTAACTATGGCTACACCTTC. This translates into CASSFGGWSNYGYTF.

This clonotype appeared a few times. DNA of the CDR3: TGCGCCAGCAGCTTGATGGGGGGCAAGGCAGATACGCAGTATTTT. Amino acid sequence: CASSLMGGKADTQYF. The gene calls are TRBV5-1 and TRBJ2-3; either TRBD1 or TRBD2 may fit D (6 bases each). Trimming removed 1 base from V and 4 bases from J, with 13 bases in between. The CDR3 is 15 amino acids. CDR1 SGHRS and CDR2 YFSETQ come from the germline V gene.

This clonotype has at least ten counts. The chain has TRBV18 and TRBJ2-3; D gene ambiguous. Trimming stripped 3 bases from V and 4 bases from J, with 8 bases between. The germline V gene encodes CDR1 KGHSH and CDR2 LQKENI. This CDR3 contains 13 residues. This CDR3 is CASSPTGPDTQYF. In DNA form, the CDR3 reads TGTGCCAGCTCACCCACGGGTCCAGATACGCAGTATTTT.

This chain joins TRBV11-2 and TRBJ2-5, with D maybe TRBD2 (6 bases). The germline CDR1 and CDR2 sequences are SGHAT and FQNNGV. V was pared by 3 bases and J by 5 bases, with 16 bases between. This CDR3 region has 15 residues. This CDR3 reads CASSFLLAFGETQYF. The DNA for the CDR3 is TGTGCCAGCAGCTTCTTACTAGCATTCGGGGAGACCCAGTACTTC.

There are many counts of this clonotype. The CDR3 DNA follows: TGTGCCAGCAGCCGAGACGGAAGCTCCTACGAGCAGTACTTC. Translated, it gives CASSRDGSSYEQYF. The chain couples TRBV7-2 to TRBJ2-7; D gene ambiguous. V lost 5 bases and J 0 bases, leaving 11 bases between the germline ends. The length of the CDR3 is 14 residues. The germline CDR1 and CDR2 sequences are SGHTA and FQGNSA.

This clonotype came up a few times. The CDR3 here is CASSPGTSGRVYEQYF. The DNA for the CDR3 is TGTGCCAGCAGTCCTGGGACTAGCGGGAGGGTCTACGAGCAGTACTTC. V gene TRBV12-3 or TRBV12-4 combines with J gene TRBJ2-7; 16 nucleotides line up with TRBD2. V shed 5 bases, J shed 3 bases, and the junction held 4 bases outside the gene matches. The CDR3 spans 16 residues.

The chain recombines TRBV5-1 with TRBJ2-1; 7 nucleotides line up with TRBD1. The germline gives CDR1 SGHRS, CDR2 YFSETQ. The CDR3 loop spans 16 amino acids. V shed 3 bases, J shed 1 base, and the junction held 7 bases outside the gene matches. The CDR3 DNA reads TGCGCCAGCAGCTCGAGGGGGCCGAGGTCCTACAATGAGCAGTTCTTC. Translated, it gives CASSSRGPRSYNEQFF.

This clonotype was recorded a few times. This rearrangement joins TRBV3-1 to TRBJ2-6; no clear D. The CDR3 loop spans 16 amino acids. The V and J ends lost 1 base and 0 bases respectively, with 7 bases between them. Germline CDR1 and CDR2: LGHDT and YNNKEL (reference sequence). CDR3 loop: CASSQAASSGANVLTF. The CDR3 DNA is TGTGCCAGCAGCCAAGCTGCTAGCTCTGGGGCCAACGTCCTGACTTTC.

The table lists this clonotype with a few counts. The chain carries TRBV10-3 and TRBJ1-1; D gene unclear. V lost 2 bases, J lost 6 bases, and 10 bases lay in between. The CDR3 totals 13 residues. Germline lookup yields CDR1 ENHRY and CDR2 SYGVKD. The CDR3 sequence: CAISELRTSEAFF. CDR3 nucleotides: TGTGCCATCAGTGAGCTTAGGACCTCTGAAGCTTTCTTT.

This clonotype was seen a handful of times. The chain carries TRBV7-2 and TRBJ2-5; D not certain. The CDR3 spans 12 residues. Germline loops: CDR1 SGHTA, CDR2 FQGNSA. Trimming removed 2 bases at V and 14 bases at J, with 15 bases between. In DNA, the CDR3 is TGTGCCAGCAGCTTACTTCTCGGCAGTTTTTACTTC. Translated: CASSLLLGSFYF.